The 7 T cell receptor beta chains listed next were all sequenced from one sample in a study of blood T cell repertoires in COVID-19. Libraries were prepared by immunoSEQ multiplex PCR; TCRdb keeps only in-frame clonotypes and omits some of them. Among about 250,000 clones listed, more than 75% were seen once. Sequencing used peripheral blood. These receptors came from a woman of 80 years or more with COVID-19, enrolled during active disease.

The chain couples TRBV2 to TRBJ2-7; 7 nucleotides align to TRBD1. CDR3 size: 13 residues. The germline V gene has CDR1 SNHLY and CDR2 FYNNEI. J gave up 2 bases and V 6 bases, and 4 bases lay outside the gene matches. The CDR3 region has the DNA TGTGCCAGCAGAATGGGGACAGCCTACGAGCAGTACTTC. This encodes CASRMGTAYEQYF.

V usage is TRBV7-2 and J usage is TRBJ1-1; no firm D call. Germline values: CDR1 SGHTA, CDR2 FQGNSA. The CDR3 is made up of 15 amino acids. Between the trimmed V and J ends, which lost 4 bases and 5 bases, there was a span of 17 bases. CDR3 sequence reads: CASSSSGYRSTEAFF. The CDR3 region has the DNA TGTGCCAGCAGCTCCTCAGGCTATCGGTCGACTGAAGCTTTCTTT.

The V gene is TRBV18, the J gene TRBJ2-2; TRBD1 is a possible D gene (5 bases). From germline, CDR1 is KGHSH and CDR2 LQKENI. With 2 bases removed from V and 5 bases from J, the gap between germline ends came to 12 bases. The CDR3 is 15 residues long. CDR3 residues: CASSPTTGQTGELFF. Written as DNA, the CDR3 is TGTGCCAGCTCACCAACAACAGGCCAAACCGGGGAGCTGTTTTTT.

The rearrangement uses TRBV28 and TRBJ2-3; the match to TRBD1 covers 9 bases. After removal of 6 bases from V and 5 bases from J, the junction contained 9 bases not matched to a gene. The CDR3 consists of 15 residues. CDR1 and CDR2 (germline): MDHEN, SYDVKM. As DNA, the CDR3 is TGTGCCAGCAGGAAGACAGGGGGGAAGGTAGATACGCAGTATTTT. Translation: CASRKTGGKVDTQYF.

The chain employs TRBV4-1 and TRBJ1-6; D is ambiguous. This CDR3 contains 13 residues. Deletions cut 0 bases from V and 8 bases from J, with 5 bases between. Germline CDR1 and CDR2: MGHRA and YSYEKL. CDR3 DNA: TGCGCCAGCAGCCAAGACCCGTATTCACCCCTCCACTTT. The encoded protein is CASSQDPYSPLHF.

The chain uses TRBV7-8 and TRBJ1-6; weak D call: TRBD1 (5 bases). From germline, CDR1 is SGHVS and CDR2 FQNEAQ. The V end lost 2 bases, the J end lost 15 bases, and 11 bases lay between the germline ends. The CDR3 is 12 residues long. CDR3 in DNA: TGTGCCAGCAGCTTAACTGCCGGGGGCCTCCACTTT. This sequence encodes CASSLTAGGLHF.

The chain carries TRBV27 and TRBJ1-5; D gene ambiguous. The CDR3 is 15 amino acids. Germline assignment: CDR1 MNHEY and CDR2 SMNVEV (reference sequence). Trimming cost V 2 bases and J 1 base, with 9 bases left between them. CDR3 sequence: CASSLGGISNQPQHF. The CDR3 DNA sequence: TGTGCCAGCAGTTTAGGAGGAATCAGCAATCAGCCCCAGCATTTT.